This TCR beta chain was identified during a study of blood T cell repertoires in COVID-19. For the study at large: Donors in the United States, Italy and Spain gave samples during acute or convalescent COVID-19. T cells, B-cell-depleted T cells, or PBMCs provided the cDNA or gDNA that served as material.

Authors' processing steps: Amplification with reference gene primers provided the estimates of nucleated cell counts. Profiled with immunoSEQ multiplex PCR; TCRdb holds only in-frame clones, not every one. The DNA gave D and trimming, while V, J and clone size come from that table. The sample lists under 500,000 clones; more than 85% were seen once. CDR3 length equals 15 residues. J lost 3 bases, V lost 4 bases, and 4 bases had no gene match. Germline CDR1 and CDR2: SGHDT and YYEEEE. This chain connects TRBV5-6 to TRBJ2-2; 9 bases line up with TRBD1. Specimen: peripheral blood. The TCR sequence derives from a woman between 25 and 40 years old with acute or convalescent COVID-19. CDR3 DNA: TGTGCCAGCAGCCCTTGGGACAGGGACACCGGGGAGCTGTTTTTT. Its protein product is CASSPWDRDTGELFF.